This passage covers 20 T cell receptor beta chains from one sample sequenced in a study of long-term antiretroviral therapy in people with HIV. Samples were assayed with immunoSEQ v3.0 at survey level. Generated by immunoSEQ multiplex PCR, the TCRdb table keeps only in-frame clones and is missing some. The sample holds 30,000 to 40,000 clones, about 94% seen once. Source: unsorted PBMCs, taken 5 to 5.5 years after starting antiretroviral therapy. The receptor set was obtained from a woman aged 45-59 years with HIV.

CDR3 loop: CASTAGTGPYEQYF. CDR3 nucleotides: TGTGCCAGCACTGCCGGGACAGGGCCCTACGAGCAGTACTTC. The chain couples TRBV18 to TRBJ2-7; 9 bases are a match to TRBD1. Trimming removed 8 bases from V and 2 bases from J; junction bases left unmatched: 7. The CDR3 covers 14 residues. CDR1 KGHSH and CDR2 LQKENI come from the germline V gene.

The V and J genes are TRBV7-8 and TRBJ1-1, with 10 bases aligning to TRBD1. Trimming cost V 3 bases and J 4 bases; bases outside gene matches: 11. This CDR3 is 17 amino acids long. In germline, CDR1 is SGHVS, CDR2 FQNEAQ. The CDR3 loop reads CASSLRQGALMGTEAFF. CDR3 DNA: TGTGCCAGCAGCTTGCGACAGGGGGCCCTCATGGGCACTGAAGCTTTCTTT.

The chain carries TRBV2 and TRBJ2-5, with a weak D call TRBD1 (5 bases). The V gene lost 6 bases and the J gene lost 4 bases, with 12 bases spanning the gap. Germline assignment: CDR1 SNHLY and CDR2 FYNNEI. The CDR3 runs to 13 residues. The CDR3 region has the DNA TGTGCCAGCAGCTCTGACAGACGAGAGACCCAGTACTTC. Amino acid sequence: CASSSDRRETQYF.

The chain has TRBV6-5 and TRBJ2-7; TRBD2 aligns across 7 bases. This CDR3 region has 14 residues. In germline, CDR1 is MNHEY, CDR2 SVGAGI. Losses at the gene ends were 7 bases for V and 3 bases for J; bases not matched to a gene: 9. The CDR3 region is CASTRIRGDYEQYF. The CDR3 nucleotides are TGTGCCAGCACCCGAATCCGGGGGGACTACGAGCAGTACTTC.

This clone has only one observation. The DNA for the CDR3 is TGTGCCAGCAGATACAGGGTAGGGTCCTACGAGCAGTACTTC. Its translation: CASRYRVGSYEQYF. The V gene is TRBV27, the J gene TRBJ2-7, with D perhaps matching TRBD1 (6 bases). Germline CDR1 is MNHEY and CDR2 is SMNVEV (reference sequence). The CDR3 runs to 14 residues. The V end was cut by 6 bases, the J end by 1 base, with 13 bases between.

The J gene is TRBJ2-1, the V gene TRBV7-3; 9 nucleotides agree with TRBD2. CDR1 and CDR2 (germline): SGHTA, FQGTGA. The ends lost 2 bases at V and 9 bases at J; junction bases unmatched: 2. The CDR3 has 13 amino acids. CDR3 residues: CASSLAGGPEQFF. CDR3 nucleotides: TGTGCCAGCAGCTTAGCGGGGGGGCCTGAGCAGTTCTTC. Based on the CDR3 plus reference TRBV7-3 and TRBJ2-1, the full variable domain is GAGVSQTPSNKVTEKGKYVELRCDPISGHTALYWYRQSLGQGPEFLIYFQGTGAADDSGLPNDRFFAVRPEGSVSTLKIQRTERGDSAVYLCASSLAGGPEQFFGPGTRLTVL.

This rearrangement joins TRBV5-1 to TRBJ1-4; 7 bases are a match to TRBD1. Germline-derived CDR1 and CDR2 are SGHRS and YFSETQ. The CDR3 is 15 residues long. The V gene end was trimmed by 0 bases and the J gene end by 5 bases; junction bases not matched to a gene: 4. DNA of the CDR3: TGCGCCAGCAGCTTGGATGGGACAGAAAATGAAAAACTGTTTTTT. This translates into CASSLDGTENEKLFF.

This chain uses TRBV27 with TRBJ1-4, with 9 bases fitting TRBD1. The CDR3 contains 15 residues. CDR1 is MNHEY, CDR2 SMNVEV, per germline (reference sequence). V lost 4 bases and J lost 7; bases outside the gene matches: 7. Here the CDR3 DNA reads TGTGCCAGCAGTTCCCCGGACAGGGGCGTTGAAAAACTGTTTTTT. Translation: CASSSPDRGVEKLFF.

For the CDR3, the DNA is TGCAGTGCTAGGGCTAGCGGAGAACAGTACTTC. It translates to CSARASGEQYF. The gene calls are TRBV20-1 and TRBJ2-7; TRBD2 aligns across 7 bases. Trimming at V came to 3 bases and at J to 10 bases, leaving 6 bases not matched to a gene. Germline values: CDR1 DFQATT, CDR2 SNEGSKA (reference sequence). This CDR3 is built from 11 residues.

This sequence joins TRBV7-2 and TRBJ1-2; 8 positions agree with TRBD1. Germline-derived CDR1 and CDR2 are SGHTA and FQGNSA. Trimming at V came to 2 bases and at J to 4 bases, leaving 12 bases not matched to a gene. The CDR3 extends over 17 amino acids. The DNA for the CDR3 is TGTGCCAGCAGCTTACGGACAGGGAGAGGACATGGCTATGGCTACACCTTC. Its translation is CASSLRTGRGHGYGYTF. Looking up the rest from reference TRBV7-2 and TRBJ1-2 gives the full variable domain: GAGVSQSPSNKVTEKGKDVELRCDPISGHTALYWYRQSLGQGLEFLIYFQGNSAPDKSGLPSDRFSAERTGGSVSTLTIQRTQQEDSAVYLCASSLRTGRGHGYGYTFGSGTRLTVV.

This chain connects TRBV19 to TRBJ2-7; TRBD1 aligns across 8 bases. The CDR3 totals 14 residues. V trimming: 5 bases; J trimming: 2 bases; junction bases outside the gene matches: 5. Germline V gives CDR1 LNHDA, CDR2 SQIVND (reference sequence). The CDR3 DNA reads as TGTGCCAGTAGTGGACTACAGGGGGCCTACGAGCAGTACTTC. It codes for CASSGLQGAYEQYF.

About this clone itself: The conserved phenylalanine or tryptophan normally closing the CDR3 is absent here, so this likely arose from a read error. It is unclear where the CDR3 begins or ends on the DNA, so no DNA is shown, and the CDR3 is as TCRdb lists it. This chain connects TRBV20-1 to TRBJ2-7; the table's D call of TRBD1 was not tested on the DNA. CDR1 and CDR2 (germline): DFQATT, SNEGSKA (reference sequence). The CDR3 has 11 amino acids, counting both end residues. The CDR3 loop is CSASVGTANAY.

The chain has TRBV30 and TRBJ1-1; no clear D gene. This CDR3 is built from 13 residues. Looked up from germline, CDR1 is GTSNPN and CDR2 is SVGIG (reference sequence). The V and J ends lost 0 bases and 4 bases respectively, with 9 bases between them. The CDR3 here is CAWSVTGFTEAFF. The CDR3 region has the DNA TGTGCCTGGAGTGTCACGGGGTTCACTGAAGCTTTCTTT. Full variable domain (remainder filled in from reference TRBV30 and TRBJ1-1): SQTIHQWPATLVQPVGSPLSLECTVEGTSNPNLYWYRQAAGRGLQLLFYSVGIGQISSEVPQNLSASRPQDRQFILSSKKLLLSDSGFYLCAWSVTGFTEAFFGQGTRLTVV.

The chain couples TRBV7-9 to TRBJ2-5, with 9 bases lining up with TRBD1. The CDR3 runs 14 residues. With 4 bases clipped from V and 6 bases from J, the junction kept 6 bases outside the gene matches. Germline values: CDR1 SEHNR, CDR2 FQNEAQ (reference sequence). CDR3 in amino acids: CASSSRTGVKTQYF. As DNA, the CDR3 is TGTGCCAGCAGCTCCAGGACAGGGGTTAAGACCCAGTACTTC.

This clone has just one count. Written as DNA, the CDR3 is TGCGCCAGCAGCTTGGCCCCTCACCTAGCGGGGGACGAGACCCAGTACTTC. This encodes CASSLAPHLAGDETQYF. The rearrangement uses TRBV5-1 and TRBJ2-5, with 10 bases fitting TRBD2. Germline V gives CDR1 SGHRS, CDR2 YFSETQ. V lost 0 bases and J lost 5; bases outside the gene matches: 10. The length of the CDR3 is 17 residues.

This clone appeared a single time. The chain joins TRBV10-2 to TRBJ2-7; 9 bases are a match to TRBD2. This CDR3 contains 15 residues. Germline assignment: CDR1 WSHSY and CDR2 SAAADI. The trim removed 0 bases at V and 6 bases at J, leaving 6 bases unmatched. CDR3 sequence (DNA): TGCGCCAGCAGTGAGTCACAGGGACTAGCTTCCGAGCAGTACTTC. It encodes CASSESQGLASEQYF.

This clone was observed a single time. This chain links TRBV5-1 with TRBJ1-2, with D perhaps matching TRBD1 (5 bases). V lost 3 bases to trimming and J lost 3 bases, with 9 bases between them. CDR1 SGHRS and CDR2 YFSETQ come from the germline V gene. The CDR3 totals 13 residues. The CDR3 sequence is CASSSLGDYGYTF. CDR3 DNA: TGCGCCAGCAGCTCTCTGGGGGACTATGGCTACACCTTC.

This sequence joins TRBV19 and TRBJ1-2; 8 bases match TRBD1. The length of the CDR3 is 13 residues. The germline V gene encodes CDR1 LNHDA and CDR2 SQIVND (reference sequence). V was clipped by 3 bases and J by 6 bases; unmatched bases: 3. The CDR3 region has the DNA TGTGCCAGTAGTATCCGACAGGGGAATGGCTACACCTTC. Protein: CASSIRQGNGYTF.

The CDR3 DNA reads TGTGCCAGCAGTCGGACAAACGCCGGGGAGCTGTTTTTT. Protein product: CASSRTNAGELFF. The rearrangement uses TRBV6-5 and TRBJ2-2; possible D gene TRBD1, 5 bases. V was pared by 5 bases and J by 6 bases, with 10 bases between. This CDR3 contains 13 residues. The V gene's germline CDR1 is MNHEY and CDR2 SVGAGI.

The chain combines TRBV5-1 with TRBJ2-2; D unclear. V was clipped by 2 bases and J by 2 bases, with 1 base between them. CDR3 length: 12 amino acids. Germline CDR1 is SGHRS and CDR2 is YFSETQ. CDR3 DNA: TGCGCCAGCAGCTTAAACACCGGGGAGCTGTTTTTT. The encoded protein is CASSLNTGELFF.